This T cell receptor (beta chain) was captured in a study of blood T cell repertoires in COVID-19. In the study overall: Some COVID-19 samples were acute and others convalescent; all came from the United States, Italy and Spain. PBMCs, B-cell-depleted T cells, or T cells were the source of the cDNA or gDNA that made up the material.

Germline-derived CDR1 and CDR2 are SGHNT and YYREEE (reference sequence). With 1 base removed from V and 7 bases from J, the gap between germline ends came to 15 bases. The CDR3 length is 15 residues. In the original analysis: How many nucleated cells were present was estimated from reference gene primer amplification. Repertoires were generated with immunoSEQ multiplex PCR, while TCRdb's copy carries only in-frame clones and drops some. For V, J and clone size, that table is used; D and trimming come from the DNA. Here the sample spans tens of thousands of clones, 75% to 85% being singletons. Sequencing input: peripheral blood. The receptor was derived from a woman between 65 and 79 years old with acute or convalescent COVID-19. This chain connects TRBV5-4 to TRBJ2-1; possibly TRBD2 for D (7 bases). CDR3 loop: CASSLILGGLNEQFF. For the CDR3, the DNA is TGTGCCAGCAGCTTGATACTGGGGGGGCTAAATGAGCAGTTCTTC.